A selection of T cell receptor beta chains follows, all from one sample in a study of tumor-infiltrating lymphocytes in primary liver carcinoma. TCRdb independently ran MiXCR on the multiplex PCR reads; one entry per CDR3 protein. The sample holds about 200,000 distinct CDR3 sequences; around 60% are singletons and the top ten take around 7.1%. Source material: peripheral blood. These receptors all come from a woman aged 55-69 years with primary liver carcinoma and hepatitis B virus infection. CDR3s leave out the opening cysteine and the closing phenylalanine or tryptophan.

TRBJ2-2 | TRBV11-2 | ASSPRGRGTVELF
TRBJ1-2 | TRBV4-1 | ASSQVGVTGGYT
TRBJ2-5 | TRBV5-6 | ASSLDRRLTGKRQETQY
TRBJ2-1 | TRBV6-6 | ASKRGLADKQF
TRBJ1-1 | TRBV5-4 | ASSIGQGTEAF
TRBJ2-7 | TRBV4-1 | ASSQGGQGYYEQY
TRBJ1-2 | TRBV11-2 | GSSSPFPSENAARANYGYT
TRBJ2-3 | TRBV10-3 | AISESRLQAERYMQY
TRBJ1-5 | TRBV10-2 | ASQDGVDNSNQPQH
TRBJ1-1 | TRBV4-2 | ASSRRDGGLNTEAF
TRBJ2-1 | TRBV11-2 | VSNLTLGQGYRGEQF
TRBJ1-5 | TRBV11-2 | ARSSSASRNQPQH
TRBJ2-7 | TRBV14 | ASSSGTGRTYEQY
TRBJ2-7 | TRBV11-2 | TSSSTRTTLYEQY